This T cell receptor beta chain was sequenced for a study of blood T cell repertoires in COVID-19. The overall study: The United States, Italy and Spain supplied acute and convalescent COVID-19 samples. PBMCs, B-cell-depleted T cells, or T cells provided the cDNA or gDNA that made up the material.

Only in-frame clones appear in the TCRdb table, and some are missing; sequencing was by immunoSEQ multiplex PCR. The repertoire holds 300,000 to 350,000 clones, with 90% as singletons. This clone was seen just once. The junction had 3 bases not matched to a gene; V was cut back by 4 bases and J by 5 bases. The germline gives CDR1 SGHTS, CDR2 YDEGEE. The CDR3 runs 13 residues. This rearrangement joins TRBV5-8 to TRBJ1-1; 9 bases are shared with TRBD1. Sequenced: peripheral blood. This TCR derives from a young woman with COVID-19, enrolled during active disease. The CDR3 DNA follows: TGTGCCAGCAGCGACAGGGGGTTAACTGAAGCTTTCTTT. Translating gives CASSDRGLTEAFF.